This passage covers 31 T cell receptor beta chains from one sample sequenced in a study of shared clonotypes between healthy human individuals. The method was immunoSEQ multiplex PCR; TCRdb's version includes in-frame clones alone and lacks a portion of them. Here the sample spans hundreds of thousands of clones, 70% to 80% being singletons. The specimen sequenced was PBMCs. Receptors were obtained from a woman between 40 and 50 years old in good health. Some clones in this sample may be carry-over from other donors' samples.

V gene TRBV30 combines with J gene TRBJ2-7, with D perhaps matching TRBD1 (5 bases). Germline V gene data show CDR1 as GTSNPN and CDR2 as SVGIG (reference sequence). Deletions cut 1 base from V and 2 bases from J, with 12 bases between. The CDR3 is 14 residues long. This chain's CDR3 is CAWSGQYSPYEQYF. The CDR3 region has the DNA TGTGCCTGGAGTGGACAGTATAGCCCCTACGAGCAGTACTTC.

As regards this clone: Given a much more abundant clone one base away, this may be a read error. Other DNA sequences of this sample code for an identical CDR3. J is TRBJ2-3 and V is TRBV7-8; D not certain. The CDR3 runs 11 residues. The germline CDR1 and CDR2 sequences are SGHVS and FQNEAQ. Trimming cost V 0 bases and J 5 bases, with 0 bases left between them. The CDR3 DNA sequence: TGTGCCAGCAGCTTAGCAGATACGCAGTATTTT. The encoded protein is CASSLADTQYF. The full variable domain, with the rest looked up from reference TRBV7-8 and TRBJ2-3, is GAGVSQSPRYKVAKRGQDVALRCDPISGHVSLFWYQQALGQGPEFLTYFQNEAQLDKSGLPSDRFFAERPEGSVSTLKIQRTQQEDSAVYLCASSLADTQYFGPGTRLTVL.

The V gene is TRBV7-2, the J gene TRBJ2-1; TRBD2 aligns across 14 bases. The junction had 4 bases not matched to a gene; V was cut back by 7 bases and J by 8 bases. CDR3 length: 14 amino acids. The germline gives CDR1 SGHTA, CDR2 FQGNSA. The CDR3 loop reads CASKPGLAGDEQFF. For the CDR3, the DNA is TGTGCCAGCAAACCGGGACTAGCGGGAGATGAGCAGTTCTTC.

This clone has ten or more counts. The chain joins TRBV9 to TRBJ2-1; 11 bases are a match to TRBD2. CDR3 length equals 15 residues. Germline V lookup: CDR1 SGDLS, CDR2 YYNGEE. The V gene end was trimmed by 4 bases and the J gene end by 8 bases; junction bases not matched to a gene: 8. The CDR3 region has the DNA TGTGCCAGCAGCCCTCGGACTAGCGGGTCTTATGAGCAGTTCTTC. Translated, it gives CASSPRTSGSYEQFF.

This chain links TRBV7-2 with TRBJ1-3, with TRBD1 identical over 8 bases. The CDR3 loop spans 15 amino acids. Germline CDR1 and CDR2: SGHTA and FQGNSA. V gave up 4 bases and J gave up 2 bases; unmatched junction bases: 4. CDR3: CASSSGQGTGNTIYF. Here the CDR3 DNA reads TGTGCCAGCAGCTCTGGACAGGGAACTGGAAACACCATATATTTT.

The chain employs TRBV6-5 and TRBJ2-2; D remains unclear. V gave up 6 bases and J gave up 4 bases, with 6 bases separating them. Germline V gives CDR1 MNHEY, CDR2 SVGAGI. This CDR3 region has 12 residues. The CDR3 region has the DNA TGTGCCAGCAGGGTCGTCACCGGGGAGCTGTTTTTT. Translating gives CASRVVTGELFF.

The V and J genes are TRBV30 and TRBJ2-3; D call uncertain. Germline loops: CDR1 GTSNPN, CDR2 SVGIG (reference sequence). The CDR3 sequence is 12 residues long. Trimming shortened V by 3 bases and J by 5 bases, and 9 bases separated the two germline ends. The CDR3, as DNA: TGTGCCTGGAGGGGTCTGGGAGATACGCAGTATTTT. Translating gives CAWRGLGDTQYF.

The chain employs TRBV4-1 and TRBJ1-5, with D unclear. V gave up 2 bases and J gave up 2 bases, with 7 bases separating them. CDR3 length: 14 residues. In germline, CDR1 is MGHRA, CDR2 YSYEKL. The chain's CDR3 is CASSQSLGNQPQHF. The DNA for the CDR3 is TGCGCCAGCAGCCAATCCTTAGGCAATCAGCCCCAGCATTTT.

This clone was found many times. The genes are TRBV7-7 and TRBJ2-2; 14 positions agree with TRBD2. CDR1 is SSHAT, CDR2 FNYEAQ, per germline (reference sequence). J was trimmed by 8 bases and V by 5 bases; bases with no gene match: 4. The CDR3 runs 15 residues. The CDR3: CASSPGLAGVGELFF. The CDR3 DNA is TGTGCCAGCAGCCCGGGACTAGCGGGAGTGGGGGAGCTGTTTTTT. The full variable domain, its missing parts supplied by reference TRBV7-7 and TRBJ2-2, is GAGVSQSPRYKVTKRGQDVTLRCDPISSHATLYWYQQALGQGPEFLTYFNYEAQPDKSGLPSDRFSAERPEGSISTLTIQRTEQRDSAMYRCASSPGLAGVGELFFGEGSRLTVL.

The chain carries TRBV18 and TRBJ2-2, with TRBD1 matching 8 bases. Trimming took 0 bases from V and 4 from J; bases not matched to a gene: 1. CDR1 and CDR2 from the germline V gene are KGHSH and LQKENI. The CDR3 covers 15 residues. The CDR3 bases are TGTGCCAGCTCACCACCCACAGGGGGCACCGGGGAGCTGTTTTTT. This sequence encodes CASSPPTGGTGELFF. Looking up the rest from reference TRBV18 and TRBJ2-2 gives the full variable domain: NAGVMQNPRHLVRRRGQEARLRCSPMKGHSHVYWYRQLPEEGLKFMVYLQKENIIDESGMPKERFSAEFPKEGPSILRIQQVVRGDSAAYFCASSPPTGGTGELFFGEGSRLTVL.

The CDR3 nucleotides are TGTGCCAGCAGCCAATGGCGGGATGGGGATACGCAGTATTTT. It yields the protein CASSQWRDGDTQYF. The chain couples TRBV14 to TRBJ2-3; D may be TRBD2 (6 bases). Per germline, CDR1 SGHDN and CDR2 FVKESK. The V end was cut by 2 bases, the J end by 6 bases, with 12 bases between. The CDR3 loop spans 14 amino acids.

In its sample, this clone was seen once. J is TRBJ2-1 and V is TRBV27; 10 bases agree with TRBD2. This CDR3 contains 16 residues. The germline CDR1 and CDR2 sequences are MNHEY and SMNVEV (reference sequence). Germline trimming cut 0 bases from V and 3 bases from J; bases unmatched to any gene: 2. CDR3 coding DNA: TGTGCCAGCAGTTTATCGTTAGCGGGAGGCTACAATGAGCAGTTCTTC. As protein: CASSLSLAGGYNEQFF.

The gene calls are TRBV5-1 and TRBJ2-3; D ambiguous. From germline, CDR1 is SGHRS and CDR2 YFSETQ. V was trimmed by 0 bases and J by 0 bases, leaving 8 bases between them. The CDR3 length is 15 residues. Here the CDR3 DNA reads TGCGCCAGCAGCTTGGATTTCGAGAGCACAGATACGCAGTATTTT. This codes for CASSLDFESTDTQYF.

Note on this clone: This clone may be a read error of a much larger clone one base away. This sample also contains other DNA sequences that code for the same CDR3. The chain links TRBV30 to TRBJ2-3; TRBD1 aligns across 8 bases. The CDR3 is 14 residues long. Germline CDR1 and CDR2: GTSNPN and SVGIG (reference sequence). CDR3 region: CAWGGTGATDTQYF. CDR3 in DNA: TGTGCCTGGGGGGGGACAGGAGCAACAGATACGCAGTACTTT. The full variable domain, completed using reference TRBV30 and TRBJ2-3, is SQTIHQWPATLVQPVGSPLSLECTVEGTSNPNLYWYRQAAGRGLQLLFYSVGIGQISSEVPQNLSASRPQDRQFILSSKKLLLSDSGFYLCAWGGTGATDTQYFGPGTRLTVL.

This clone was detected once. The genes are TRBV16 and TRBJ2-7, with 7 bases identical to TRBD1. Germline loops: CDR1 KGHSY, CDR2 FQNENV. J gave up 6 bases and V 2 bases, and 7 bases lay outside the gene matches. This CDR3 is built from 14 residues. The CDR3 reads CASSQTGEGREQYF. For the CDR3, the DNA is TGTGCCAGCAGCCAAACAGGGGAAGGTCGCGAGCAGTACTTC.

The V call is TRBV18, the J call TRBJ2-1, with 10 bases lining up with TRBD2. CDR1 is KGHSH, CDR2 LQKENI, per germline. The CDR3 totals 17 residues. With V trimmed by 0 bases and J by 4 bases, 6 bases remained unmatched. CDR3 nucleotides: TGTGCCAGCTCACCACCAAGCGGGAGGGCGCGTTACAATGAGCAGTTCTTC. As protein: CASSPPSGRARYNEQFF.

The V gene is TRBV19, the J gene TRBJ2-2; D is unclear. The CDR3 is 15 amino acids. Trimming took off 3 bases at V and 0 bases at J, with 8 bases between the two ends. CDR1 and CDR2 (germline): LNHDA, SQIVND (reference sequence). CDR3 nucleotides: TGTGCCAGTAGTATGAGTAGACCGAACACCGGGGAGCTGTTTTTT. The encoded protein is CASSMSRPNTGELFF.

The CDR3 is CAWSGTGGLRYEQYF. The DNA of the CDR3 is TGTGCCTGGAGTGGGACAGGGGGATTAAGGTACGAGCAGTACTTC. This chain uses TRBV30 with TRBJ2-5; 10 bases align to TRBD1. The end of the DNA aligns better with TRBJ2-7, so the J call may be wrong. Germline values: CDR1 GTSNPN, CDR2 SVGIG (reference sequence). The CDR3 runs to 15 residues.

The chain employs TRBV5-1 and TRBJ2-5; 12 positions match TRBD1. Germline trimming cut 3 bases from V and 3 bases from J; bases unmatched to any gene: 6. The CDR3 loop spans 16 amino acids. The germline V gene has CDR1 SGHRS and CDR2 YFSETQ. The CDR3 loop is CASSWTGTGGEETQYF. Written as DNA, the CDR3 is TGCGCCAGCAGCTGGACCGGGACAGGGGGCGAAGAGACCCAGTACTTC.

The chain joins TRBV30 to TRBJ1-6; D gene uncertain. The V and J ends lost 4 bases and 8 bases respectively, with 6 bases between them. The CDR3 covers 11 residues. Germline CDR1 reads GTSNPN; CDR2 reads SVGIG (reference sequence). The CDR3 protein is CAWTVDSPLHF. CDR3 nucleotides: TGTGCCTGGACAGTGGATTCACCCCTCCACTTT.

This clone came up a few times. The V gene is TRBV5-1, the J gene TRBJ2-2, with no clear D. V was clipped by 4 bases and J by 0 bases, with 10 bases between them. From germline, CDR1 is SGHRS and CDR2 YFSETQ. The CDR3 is 15 amino acids. The CDR3 region is CASSLGFANTGELFF. CDR3 sequence (DNA): TGCGCCAGCAGCCTAGGGTTCGCGAACACCGGGGAGCTGTTTTTT.

The chain has TRBV7-3 and TRBJ2-7, with D hard to call. The J call may be in error: the DNA end matches TRBJ2-5 better. CDR3 length: 14 residues. Germline assignment: CDR1 SGHTA and CDR2 FQGTGA. The CDR3 sequence: CASSLTSFGETQYF. Here the CDR3 DNA reads TGTGCCAGCAGCTTAACGAGTTTTGGAGAGACCCAGTACTTC.

This clone was counted a single time. The chain recombines TRBV20-1 with TRBJ1-4; D is unclear. Trimming took 1 base from V and 8 from J, leaving 5 bases between them. Germline loops: CDR1 DFQATT, CDR2 SNEGSKA (reference sequence). The CDR3 is 11 residues long. CDR3 amino acids: CSARVREKLFF. In DNA form, the CDR3 reads TGCAGTGCTAGAGTACGAGAAAAACTGTTTTTT.

At least ten counts were recorded for this clone. The chain joins TRBV30 to TRBJ2-7, with D maybe TRBD2 (6 bases). The CDR3 totals 12 residues. Trimming stripped 1 base from V and 12 bases from J, with 16 bases between. Germline lookup yields CDR1 GTSNPN and CDR2 SVGIG (reference sequence). DNA for the CDR3: TGTGCCTGGAGTGATTGGCGGGAAAGAACGTACTTC. This translates into CAWSDWRERTYF. Complete variable domain (other parts from reference TRBV30 and TRBJ2-7): SQTIHQWPATLVQPVGSPLSLECTVEGTSNPNLYWYRQAAGRGLQLLFYSVGIGQISSEVPQNLSASRPQDRQFILSSKKLLLSDSGFYLCAWSDWRERTYFGPGTRLTVT.

The rearrangement links TRBV20-1 to TRBJ2-5; possible D gene TRBD1, 6 bases. The V gene lost 7 bases and the J gene lost 3 bases, with 9 bases spanning the gap. Per the germline V gene, CDR1 is DFQATT and CDR2 is SNEGSKA (reference sequence). The CDR3 consists of 11 residues. For the CDR3, the DNA is TGCAGTGTGACAGGTGAAGAGACCCAGTACTTC. Its protein is CSVTGEETQYF.

J is TRBJ2-6 and V is TRBV28; D unresolved. The CDR3 is 16 amino acids. V was trimmed by 4 bases and J by 2 bases, leaving 12 bases between them. CDR1 is MDHEN and CDR2 is SYDVKM in the germline V gene. CDR3 coding DNA: TGTGCCAGCAGTTCATCCGGCATACCTGGGGCCAACGTCCTGACTTTC. Residues: CASSSSGIPGANVLTF.

The chain carries TRBV4-3 and TRBJ2-7; TRBD1 is a possible D gene (5 bases). Trimming cost V 3 bases and J 4 bases, with 22 bases left between them. Per the germline V gene, CDR1 is LGHNA and CDR2 is YSLEER. CDR3 length: 17 residues. The CDR3 sequence is CASSHLTHTGIIYEQYF. As DNA, the CDR3 is TGCGCCAGCAGCCACCTGACACACACAGGTATCATTTACGAGCAGTACTTC.

J is TRBJ2-5 and V is TRBV23-1; 7 bases fit TRBD1. TRBV23-1 is known as an ORF, though its function is uncertain. The CDR3 has 14 amino acids. The V segment lost 6 bases and the J segment 3 bases; nucleotides outside the gene matches: 7. CDR3 nucleotides: TGCGCCAGCAGCCAGTCAGGGGGAGAAGAGACCCAGTACTTC. Protein product: CASSQSGGEETQYF.

This clone was observed a handful of times. Here the CDR3 DNA reads TGTGCCAGCAGGGTTAGGAGTTGGGGGGACAATGAGCAGTTCTTC. Encoded protein: CASRVRSWGDNEQFF. The gene calls are TRBV6-6 and TRBJ2-1, with D perhaps matching TRBD2 (6 bases). The length of the CDR3 is 15 residues. CDR1 and CDR2 (germline): MNHNY, SVGAGI (reference sequence). Trimming shortened V by 6 bases and J by 5 bases, and 17 bases separated the two germline ends.

V and J are TRBV28 and TRBJ1-1, with no clear D. The germline V gene has CDR1 MDHEN and CDR2 SYDVKM. Trimming removed 4 bases at V and 7 bases at J, with 10 bases between. The CDR3 covers 12 residues. The CDR3 loop reads CASSSHTDEAFF. The CDR3 region has the DNA TGTGCCAGCAGTTCGCACACAGATGAAGCTTTCTTT.

The V call is TRBV29-1, the J call TRBJ2-7; the D gene is possibly TRBD1 (6 bases). The germline gives CDR1 SQVTM, CDR2 ANQGSEA. This CDR3 is 11 amino acids long. Trimming removed 6 bases at V and 4 bases at J, with 10 bases between. Here the CDR3 DNA reads TGCAGCGTAAGACAGGATTACGAGCAGTACTTC. Protein: CSVRQDYEQYF.